Only a few counts were recorded for the clone carrying this T cell receptor beta chain. As yet, its antigen is unknown. These data originate in a study of OX40 agonist ivuxolimab in advanced cancers. General observations from the study: The study did not work out the antigen specificity of the expanded peripheral T cells.

Clones were sequenced by immunoSEQ multiplex PCR, and TCRdb holds only the in-frame ones, with some missing. Of about 66,000 clones in the sample, roughly four fifths were seen once. V trimming: 0 bases; J trimming: 4 bases; junction bases outside the gene matches: 2. The CDR3 spans 14 residues. CDR1 and CDR2 from the germline V gene are KGHSY and FQNENV. The chain couples TRBV16 to TRBJ1-2; 7 bases agree with TRBD1. The receptor comes from an adult with an advanced solid tumor such as melanoma, head and neck, liver or kidney cancer. The sequencing here drew on CD4+ or CD8+ T cells sorted from blood, taken in a trial of the OX40 agonist ivuxolimab. CDR3 DNA sequence: TGTGCCAGCAGCCAATCAACAGGGGCCTATGGCTACACCTTC. This sequence encodes CASSQSTGAYGYTF. Using reference TRBV16 and TRBJ1-2 for the parts outside the CDR3, the full variable domain is GEEVAQTPKHLVRGEGQKAKLYCAPIKGHSYVFWYQQVLKNEFKFLISFQNENVFDETGMPKERFSAKCLPNSPCSLEIQATKLEDSAVYFCASSQSTGAYGYTFGSGTRLTVV.